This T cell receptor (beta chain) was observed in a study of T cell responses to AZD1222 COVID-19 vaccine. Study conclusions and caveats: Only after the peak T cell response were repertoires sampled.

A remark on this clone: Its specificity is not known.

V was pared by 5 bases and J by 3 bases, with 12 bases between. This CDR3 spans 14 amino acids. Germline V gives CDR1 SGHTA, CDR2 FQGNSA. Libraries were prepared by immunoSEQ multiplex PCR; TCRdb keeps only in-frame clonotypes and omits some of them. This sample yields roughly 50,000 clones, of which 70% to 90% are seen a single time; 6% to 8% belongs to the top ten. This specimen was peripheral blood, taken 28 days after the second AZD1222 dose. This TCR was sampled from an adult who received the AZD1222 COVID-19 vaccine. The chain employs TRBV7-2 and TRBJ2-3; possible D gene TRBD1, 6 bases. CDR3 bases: TGTGCCAGCAGCCTCGCCGGACAGACAGATACGCAGTATTTT. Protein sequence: CASSLAGQTDTQYF.